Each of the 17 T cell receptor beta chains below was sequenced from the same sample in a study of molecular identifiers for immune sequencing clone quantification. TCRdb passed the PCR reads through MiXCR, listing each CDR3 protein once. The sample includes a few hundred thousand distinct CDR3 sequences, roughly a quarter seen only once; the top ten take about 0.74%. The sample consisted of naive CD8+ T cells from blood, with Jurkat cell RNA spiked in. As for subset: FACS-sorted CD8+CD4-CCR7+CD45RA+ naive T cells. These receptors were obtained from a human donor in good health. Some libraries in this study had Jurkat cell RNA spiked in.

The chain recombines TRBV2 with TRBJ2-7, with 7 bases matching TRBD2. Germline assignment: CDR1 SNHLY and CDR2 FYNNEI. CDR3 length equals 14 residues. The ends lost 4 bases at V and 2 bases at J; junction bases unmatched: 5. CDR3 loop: CASSARTSPYEQYF. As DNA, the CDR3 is TGTGCCAGCAGTGCCAGGACTAGTCCCTACGAGCAGTACTTC.

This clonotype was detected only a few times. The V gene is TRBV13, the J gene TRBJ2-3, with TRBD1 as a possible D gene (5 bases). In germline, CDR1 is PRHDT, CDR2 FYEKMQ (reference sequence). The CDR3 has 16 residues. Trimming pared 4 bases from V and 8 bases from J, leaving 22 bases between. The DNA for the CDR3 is TGTGCCAGCAGCTCAGGGTATCAGCAACAGTCTCTTACGCAGTATTTT. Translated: CASSSGYQQQSLTQYF.

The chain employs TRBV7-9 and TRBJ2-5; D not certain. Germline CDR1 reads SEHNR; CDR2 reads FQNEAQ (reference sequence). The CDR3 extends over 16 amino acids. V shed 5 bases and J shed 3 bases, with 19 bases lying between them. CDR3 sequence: CASSRVDWGREETQYF. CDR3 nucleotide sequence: TGTGCCAGCAGCCGAGTAGACTGGGGTCGGGAAGAGACCCAGTACTTC. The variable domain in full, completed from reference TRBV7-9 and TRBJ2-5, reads DTGVSQNPRHKITKRGQNVTFRCDPISEHNRLYWYRQTLGQGPEFLTYFQNEAQLEKSRLLSDRFSAERPKGSFSTLEIQRTEQGDSAMYLCASSRVDWGREETQYFGPGTRLLVL.

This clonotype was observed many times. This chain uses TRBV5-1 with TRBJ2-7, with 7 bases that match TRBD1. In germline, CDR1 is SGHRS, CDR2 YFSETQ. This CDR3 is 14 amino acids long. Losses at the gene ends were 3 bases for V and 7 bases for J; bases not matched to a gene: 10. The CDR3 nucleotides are TGCGCCAGCAGCTACGGGACAGCTCTTGGTGAGCAGTACTTC. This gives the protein CASSYGTALGEQYF. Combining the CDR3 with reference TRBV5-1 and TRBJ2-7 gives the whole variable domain KAGVTQTPRYLIKTRGQQVTLSCSPISGHRSVSWYQQTPGQGLQFLFEYFSETQRNKGNFPGRFSGRQFSNSRSEMNVSTLELGDSALYLCASSYGTALGEQYFGPGTRLTVT.

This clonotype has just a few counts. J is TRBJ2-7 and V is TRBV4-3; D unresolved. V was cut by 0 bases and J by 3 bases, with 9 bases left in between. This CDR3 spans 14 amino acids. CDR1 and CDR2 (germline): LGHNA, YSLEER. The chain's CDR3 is CASSQDISHYEQYF. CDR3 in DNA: TGCGCCAGCAGCCAAGACATCTCCCACTACGAGCAGTACTTC.

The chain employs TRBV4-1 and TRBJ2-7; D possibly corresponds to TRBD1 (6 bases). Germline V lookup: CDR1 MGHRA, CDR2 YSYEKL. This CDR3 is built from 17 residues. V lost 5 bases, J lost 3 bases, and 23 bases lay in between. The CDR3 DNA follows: TGCGCCAGCAGCTACAACGACGTACAGGGAACATTCTACGAGCAGTACTTC. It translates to CASSYNDVQGTFYEQYF.

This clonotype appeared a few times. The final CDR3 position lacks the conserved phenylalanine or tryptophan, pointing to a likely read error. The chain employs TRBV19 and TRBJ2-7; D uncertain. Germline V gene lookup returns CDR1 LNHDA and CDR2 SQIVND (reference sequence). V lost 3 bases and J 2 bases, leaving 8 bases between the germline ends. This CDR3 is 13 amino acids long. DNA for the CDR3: TGTGCCAGTAGTATTGTGCCGGCCTACGAGCAGTACTTA. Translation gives CASSIVPAYEQYL.

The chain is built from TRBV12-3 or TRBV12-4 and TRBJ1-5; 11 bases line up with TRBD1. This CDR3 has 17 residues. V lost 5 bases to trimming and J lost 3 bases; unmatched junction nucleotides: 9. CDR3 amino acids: CASSPGQGALFNQPQHF. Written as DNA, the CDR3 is TGTGCCAGCAGTCCAGGACAGGGGGCGTTGTTCAATCAGCCCCAGCATTTT.

CDR3 loop: CASSLALLEFYEQYF. In nucleotides, the CDR3 is TGCGCCAGCAGCTTGGCCCTGTTGGAGTTCTACGAGCAGTACTTC. This rearrangement joins TRBV5-1 to TRBJ2-7; no clear D. Germline loops: CDR1 SGHRS, CDR2 YFSETQ. V lost 0 bases, J lost 3 bases, and 13 bases lay in between. CDR3 length equals 15 residues.

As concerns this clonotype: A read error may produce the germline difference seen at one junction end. DNA for the CDR3: TGTGGCAGCAGTTTCCTCGGTATCACTGAAGCTTTCTTT. Translating it yields CGSSFLGITEAFF. J is TRBJ1-1 and V is TRBV27; D unresolved. This CDR3 comprises 13 residues. From germline, CDR1 is MNHEY and CDR2 SMNVEV (reference sequence).

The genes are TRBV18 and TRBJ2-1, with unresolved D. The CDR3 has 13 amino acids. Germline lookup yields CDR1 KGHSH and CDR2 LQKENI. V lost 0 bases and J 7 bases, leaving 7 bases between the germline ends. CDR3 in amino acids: CASSPPWYNEQFF. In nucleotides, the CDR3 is TGTGCCAGCTCACCACCGTGGTATAATGAGCAGTTCTTC.

CDR3 DNA sequence: TGTGCCAGCAGCCAAGGGACCGCCCCGGATCAGCCCCAGCATTTT. Translated, it gives CASSQGTAPDQPQHF. J is TRBJ1-5 and V is TRBV4-2, with D unclear. Trimming left V 1 base short and J 5 bases short, with 12 bases between. Germline CDR1 LGHNA, CDR2 YNFKEQ. The CDR3 spans 15 residues.

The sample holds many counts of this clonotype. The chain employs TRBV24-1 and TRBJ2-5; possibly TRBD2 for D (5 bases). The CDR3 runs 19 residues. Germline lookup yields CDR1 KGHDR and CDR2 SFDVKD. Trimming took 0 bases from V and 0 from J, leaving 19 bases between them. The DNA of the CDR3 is TGTGCCACCAGTGATTTGTTGGGAGTCGGGTGCTTTGACCAAGAGACCCAGTACTTC. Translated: CATSDLLGVGCFDQETQYF.

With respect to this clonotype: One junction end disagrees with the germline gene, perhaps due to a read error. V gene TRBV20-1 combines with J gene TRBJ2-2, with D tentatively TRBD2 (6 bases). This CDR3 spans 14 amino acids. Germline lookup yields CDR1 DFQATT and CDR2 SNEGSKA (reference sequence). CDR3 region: CSARPRVNTGGLFF. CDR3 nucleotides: TGCAGTGCTAGACCCAGGGTGAACACCGGGGGGCTGTTTTTT.

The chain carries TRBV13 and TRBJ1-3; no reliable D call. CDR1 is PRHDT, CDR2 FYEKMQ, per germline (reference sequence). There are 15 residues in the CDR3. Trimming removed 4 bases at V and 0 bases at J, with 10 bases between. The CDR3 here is CASSSGAYSGNTIYF. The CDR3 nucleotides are TGTGCCAGCAGCTCGGGTGCCTACTCTGGAAACACCATATATTTT.

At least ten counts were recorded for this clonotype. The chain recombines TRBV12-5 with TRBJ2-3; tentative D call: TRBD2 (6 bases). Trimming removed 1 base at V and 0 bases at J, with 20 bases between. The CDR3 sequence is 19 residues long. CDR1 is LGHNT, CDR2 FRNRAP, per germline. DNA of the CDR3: TGTGCTAGTGGTTTGGGCCGCCTGGGGACTTCGACTAGCACAGATACGCAGTATTTT. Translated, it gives CASGLGRLGTSTSTDTQYF.

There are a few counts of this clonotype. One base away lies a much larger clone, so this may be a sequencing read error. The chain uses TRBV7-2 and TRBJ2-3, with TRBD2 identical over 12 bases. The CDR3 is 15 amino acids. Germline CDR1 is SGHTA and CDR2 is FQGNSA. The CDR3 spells CASSLAGGHTGTQYF. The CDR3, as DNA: TGTGCCAGCAGCCTAGCGGGAGGGCACACAGGTACGCAGTATTTT.